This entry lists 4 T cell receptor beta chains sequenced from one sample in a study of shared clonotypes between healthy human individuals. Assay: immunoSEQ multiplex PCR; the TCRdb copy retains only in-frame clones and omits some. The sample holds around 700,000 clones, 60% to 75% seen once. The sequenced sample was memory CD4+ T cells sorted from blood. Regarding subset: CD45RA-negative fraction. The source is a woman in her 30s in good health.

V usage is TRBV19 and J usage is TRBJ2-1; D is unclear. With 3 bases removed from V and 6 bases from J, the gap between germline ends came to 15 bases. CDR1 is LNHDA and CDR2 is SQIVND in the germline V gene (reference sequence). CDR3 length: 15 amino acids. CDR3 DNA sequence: TGTGCCAGTAGTATTATGTTTACTACTCGCAATGAGCAGTTCTTC. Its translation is CASSIMFTTRNEQFF. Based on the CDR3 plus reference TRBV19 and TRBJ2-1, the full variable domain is DGGITQSPKYLFRKEGQNVTLSCEQNLNHDAMYWYRQDPGQGLRLIYYSQIVNDFQKGDIAEGYSVSREKKESFPLTVTSAQKNPTAFYLCASSIMFTTRNEQFFGPGTRLTVL.

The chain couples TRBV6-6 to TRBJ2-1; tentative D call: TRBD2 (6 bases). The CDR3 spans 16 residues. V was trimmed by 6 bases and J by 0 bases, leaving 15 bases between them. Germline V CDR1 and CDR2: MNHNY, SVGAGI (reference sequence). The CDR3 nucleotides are TGTGCCAGCAGGAGAAGCGGGTCGAGCTCCTACAATGAGCAGTTCTTC. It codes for CASRRSGSSSYNEQFF.

Written as DNA, the CDR3 is TGTGCCACCCTGGGACAGGGCTCCTACGAGCAGTACTTC. This gives the protein CATLGQGSYEQYF. The chain uses TRBV25-1 and TRBJ2-7; TRBD1 agrees at 9 bases. This CDR3 contains 13 residues. Germline loops: CDR1 MGHDK, CDR2 SYGVNS. J was trimmed by 0 bases and V by 10 bases; bases with no gene match: 4.

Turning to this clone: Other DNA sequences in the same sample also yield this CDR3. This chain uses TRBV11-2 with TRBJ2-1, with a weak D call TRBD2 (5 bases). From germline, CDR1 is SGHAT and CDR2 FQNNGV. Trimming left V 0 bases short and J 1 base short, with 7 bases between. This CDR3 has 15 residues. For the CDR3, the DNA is TGTGCCAGCAGCTTAGAGAGGGAATCCTACAATGAGCAGTTCTTC. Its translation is CASSLERESYNEQFF.